The present T cell receptor (beta chain) was sequenced within a study of CD8+ T cells in alopecia areata. Investigators isolated RNA and reverse transcribed it into cDNA to act as the sequencing template. TCRdb keeps only in-frame clones here, not all; method: immunoSEQ multiplex PCR. Altogether 150,000 or so clones are present, 45% to 50% being singletons, with the ten largest covering around 20%. Looked up from germline, CDR1 is LNHNV and CDR2 is YYDKDF (reference sequence). This CDR3 comprises 13 residues. Trimming cost V 3 bases and J 13 bases, with 15 bases left between them. The chain combines TRBV15 with TRBJ1-4; no clear D. The sequence came from a human donor with alopecia areata. The specimen comprised CD8+ T cells sorted from blood, sampled at week 0. Written as DNA, the CDR3 is TGTGCCACCAGCAGTTGGGTCCCTCAAGGACTGTTTTTT. It specifies CATSSWVPQGLFF.